This T cell receptor beta chain was identified in a study of blood T cells in healthy people across ages. This clonotype has ten or more counts. Per germline, CDR1 SQVTM and CDR2 ANQGSEA. The CDR3 loop spans 16 amino acids. Germline trimming cut 7 bases from V and 4 bases from J; bases unmatched to any gene: 11. Primed by a sample-barcoded 5' primer and a J-beta primer mix, a second PCR proceeded for about 6 to 11 cycles. Sequencing yielded, for each sample, at least 2.5 million paired-end reads carrying CDR3. In TCRdb, the 5' RACE reads were re-called with MiXCR into one record per CDR3 protein. This sample carries about 1.6 million distinct CDR3 sequences, about 35% of them seen once, and the ten largest clones take 10% to 12%.

Specimen: blood. V gene TRBV29-1 combines with J gene TRBJ2-1; 12 nucleotides agree with TRBD2. This sequence was found in a woman younger than 45 in good health. The CDR3 here is CSGAAMTSGSYNEQFF. Here the CDR3 DNA reads TGCAGCGGGGCTGCCATGACTAGCGGGAGTTACAATGAGCAGTTCTTC.